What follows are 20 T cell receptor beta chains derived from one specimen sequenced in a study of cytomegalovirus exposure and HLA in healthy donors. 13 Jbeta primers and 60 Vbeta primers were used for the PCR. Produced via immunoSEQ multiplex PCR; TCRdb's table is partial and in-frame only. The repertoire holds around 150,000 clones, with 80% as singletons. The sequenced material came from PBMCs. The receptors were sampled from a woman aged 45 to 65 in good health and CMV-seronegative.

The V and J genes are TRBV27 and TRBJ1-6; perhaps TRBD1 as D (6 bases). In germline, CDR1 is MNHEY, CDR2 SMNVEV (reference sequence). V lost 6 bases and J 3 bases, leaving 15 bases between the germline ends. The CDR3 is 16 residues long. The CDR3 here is CASSSRTDVYNSPLHF. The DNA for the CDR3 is TGTGCCAGCAGCTCTAGGACAGATGTCTATAATTCACCCCTCCACTTT.

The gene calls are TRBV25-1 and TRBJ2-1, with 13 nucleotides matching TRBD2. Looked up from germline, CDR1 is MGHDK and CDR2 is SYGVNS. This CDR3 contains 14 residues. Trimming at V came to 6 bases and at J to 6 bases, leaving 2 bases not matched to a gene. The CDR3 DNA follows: TGTGCCAGCAGAGGACTAGCGGGAGTCAATGAGCAGTTCTTC. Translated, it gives CASRGLAGVNEQFF.

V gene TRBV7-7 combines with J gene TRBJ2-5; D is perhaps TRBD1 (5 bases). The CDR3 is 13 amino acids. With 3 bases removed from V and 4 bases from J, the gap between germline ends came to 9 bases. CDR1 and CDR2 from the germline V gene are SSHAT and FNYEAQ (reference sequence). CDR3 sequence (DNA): TGTGCCAGCAGCTTGGACACTGGAGAGACCCAGTACTTC. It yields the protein CASSLDTGETQYF. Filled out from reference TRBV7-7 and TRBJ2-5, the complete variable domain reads GAGVSQSPRYKVTKRGQDVTLRCDPISSHATLYWYQQALGQGPEFLTYFNYEAQPDKSGLPSDRFSAERPEGSISTLTIQRTEQRDSAMYRCASSLDTGETQYFGPGTRLLVL.

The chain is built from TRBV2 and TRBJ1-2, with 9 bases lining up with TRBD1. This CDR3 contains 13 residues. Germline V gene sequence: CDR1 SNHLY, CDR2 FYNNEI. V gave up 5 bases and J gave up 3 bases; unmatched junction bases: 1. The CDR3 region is CASSWTGDYGYTF. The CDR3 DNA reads TGTGCCAGCAGTTGGACAGGGGACTATGGCTACACCTTC.

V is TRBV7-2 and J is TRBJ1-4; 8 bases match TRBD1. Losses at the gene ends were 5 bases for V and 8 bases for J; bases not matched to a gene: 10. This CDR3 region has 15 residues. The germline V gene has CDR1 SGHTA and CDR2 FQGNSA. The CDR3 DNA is TGTGCCAGCAGCCCTCGGACAGGGAAGGACGAAAAACTGTTTTTT. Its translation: CASSPRTGKDEKLFF. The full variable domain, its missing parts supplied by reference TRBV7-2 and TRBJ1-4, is GAGVSQSPSNKVTEKGKDVELRCDPISGHTALYWYRQSLGQGLEFLIYFQGNSAPDKSGLPSDRFSAERTGGSVSTLTIQRTQQEDSAVYLCASSPRTGKDEKLFFGSGTQLSVL.

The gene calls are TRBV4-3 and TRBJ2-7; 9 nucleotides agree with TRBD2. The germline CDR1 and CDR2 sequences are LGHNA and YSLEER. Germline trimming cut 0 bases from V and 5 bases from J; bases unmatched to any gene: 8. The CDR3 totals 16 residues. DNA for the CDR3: TGCGCCAGCAGCCAAGAAGGTGCGGGAGGGTACAACGAGCAGTACTTC. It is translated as CASSQEGAGGYNEQYF.

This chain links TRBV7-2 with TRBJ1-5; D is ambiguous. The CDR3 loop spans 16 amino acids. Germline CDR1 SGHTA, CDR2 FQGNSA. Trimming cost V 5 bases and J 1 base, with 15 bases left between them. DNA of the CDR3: TGTGCCAGCAGCCCCAAATGGGGAGAAAGCAATCAGCCCCAGCATTTT. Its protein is CASSPKWGESNQPQHF. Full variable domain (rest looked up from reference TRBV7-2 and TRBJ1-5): GAGVSQSPSNKVTEKGKDVELRCDPISGHTALYWYRQSLGQGLEFLIYFQGNSAPDKSGLPSDRFSAERTGGSVSTLTIQRTQQEDSAVYLCASSPKWGESNQPQHFGDGTRLSIL.

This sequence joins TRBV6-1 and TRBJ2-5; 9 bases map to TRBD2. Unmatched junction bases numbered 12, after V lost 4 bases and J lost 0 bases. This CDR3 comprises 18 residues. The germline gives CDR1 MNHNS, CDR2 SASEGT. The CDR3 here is CASSGGRVAGAHQETQYF. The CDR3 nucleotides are TGTGCCAGCAGTGGAGGGAGGGTAGCGGGGGCCCACCAAGAGACCCAGTACTTC.

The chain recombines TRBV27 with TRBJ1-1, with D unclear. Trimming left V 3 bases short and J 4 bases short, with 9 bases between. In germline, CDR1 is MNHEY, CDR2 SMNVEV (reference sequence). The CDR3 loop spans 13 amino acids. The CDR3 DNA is TGTGCCAGCAGTTTGAGGGAACCCACTGAAGCTTTCTTT. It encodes CASSLREPTEAFF.

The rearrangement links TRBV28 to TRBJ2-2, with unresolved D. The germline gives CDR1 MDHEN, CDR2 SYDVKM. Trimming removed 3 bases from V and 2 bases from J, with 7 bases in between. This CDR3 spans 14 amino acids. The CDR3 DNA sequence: TGTGCCAGCAGTTTCTCCAGAAACACCGGGGAGCTGTTTTTT. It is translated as CASSFSRNTGELFF.

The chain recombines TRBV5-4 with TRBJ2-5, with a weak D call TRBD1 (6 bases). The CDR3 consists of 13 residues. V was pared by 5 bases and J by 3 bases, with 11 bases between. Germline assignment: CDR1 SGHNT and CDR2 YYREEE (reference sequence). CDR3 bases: TGTGCCAGCAGGCCGAACAGGGAAGAGACCCAGTACTTC. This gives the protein CASRPNREETQYF. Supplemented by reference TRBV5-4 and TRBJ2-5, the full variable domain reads ETGVTQSPTHLIKTRGQQVTLRCSSQSGHNTVSWYQQALGQGPQFIFQYYREEENGRGNFPPRFSGLQFPNYSSELNVNALELDDSALYLCASRPNREETQYFGPGTRLLVL.

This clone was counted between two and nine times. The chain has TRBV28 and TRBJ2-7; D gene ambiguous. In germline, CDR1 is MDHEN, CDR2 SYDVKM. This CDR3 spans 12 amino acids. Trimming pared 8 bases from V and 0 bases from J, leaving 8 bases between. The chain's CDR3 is CASGIGSYEQYF. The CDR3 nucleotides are TGTGCCAGCGGTATCGGCTCCTACGAGCAGTACTTC. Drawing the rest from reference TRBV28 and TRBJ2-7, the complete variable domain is DVKVTQSSRYLVKRTGEKVFLECVQDMDHENMFWYRQDPGLGLRLIYFSYDVKMKEKGDIPEGYSVSREKKERFSLILESASTNQTSMYLCASGIGSYEQYFGPGTRLTVT.

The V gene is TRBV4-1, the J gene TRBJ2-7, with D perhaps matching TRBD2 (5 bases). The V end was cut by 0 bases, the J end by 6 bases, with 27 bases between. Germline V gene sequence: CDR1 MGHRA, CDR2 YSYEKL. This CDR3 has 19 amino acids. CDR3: CASSQELLKRTIGNGEQYF. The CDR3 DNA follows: TGCGCCAGCAGCCAAGAGCTGCTGAAGCGGACCATTGGGAACGGCGAGCAGTACTTC.

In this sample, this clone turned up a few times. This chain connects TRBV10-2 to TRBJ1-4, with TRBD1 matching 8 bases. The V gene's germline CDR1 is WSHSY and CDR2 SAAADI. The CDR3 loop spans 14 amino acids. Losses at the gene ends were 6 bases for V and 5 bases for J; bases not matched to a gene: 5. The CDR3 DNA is TGCGCCAGCAGGGCGCAGGGGGCGAATGAAAAACTGTTTTTT. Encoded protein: CASRAQGANEKLFF.

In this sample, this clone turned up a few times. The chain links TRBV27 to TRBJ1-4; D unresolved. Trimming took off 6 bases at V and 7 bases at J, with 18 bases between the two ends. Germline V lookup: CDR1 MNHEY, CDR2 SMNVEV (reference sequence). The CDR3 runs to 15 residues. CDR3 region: CASRPAGGISEKLFF. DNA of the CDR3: TGTGCCAGCAGACCTGCCGGAGGGATTTCTGAAAAACTGTTTTTT. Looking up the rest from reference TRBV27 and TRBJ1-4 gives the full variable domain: EAQVTQNPRYLITVTGKKLTVTCSQNMNHEYMSWYRQDPGLGLRQIYYSMNVEVTDKGDVPEGYKVSRKEKRNFPLILESPSPNQTSLYFCASRPAGGISEKLFFGSGTQLSVL.

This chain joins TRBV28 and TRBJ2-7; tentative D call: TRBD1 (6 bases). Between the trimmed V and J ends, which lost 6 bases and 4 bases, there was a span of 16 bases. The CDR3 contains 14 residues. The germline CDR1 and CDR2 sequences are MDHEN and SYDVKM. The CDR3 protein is CASRFLDSPYEQYF. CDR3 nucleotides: TGTGCCAGCAGGTTTCTGGACAGCCCTTACGAGCAGTACTTC.

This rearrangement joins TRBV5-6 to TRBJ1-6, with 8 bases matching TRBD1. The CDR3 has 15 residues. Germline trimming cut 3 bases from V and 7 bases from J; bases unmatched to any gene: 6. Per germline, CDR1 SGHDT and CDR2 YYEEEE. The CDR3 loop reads CASSWGQVTNSPLHF. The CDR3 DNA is TGTGCCAGCAGCTGGGGACAGGTCACGAATTCACCCCTCCACTTT.

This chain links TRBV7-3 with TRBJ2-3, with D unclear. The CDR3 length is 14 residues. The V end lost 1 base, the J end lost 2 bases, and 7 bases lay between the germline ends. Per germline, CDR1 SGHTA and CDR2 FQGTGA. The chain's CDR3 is CASSLSAHTDTQYF. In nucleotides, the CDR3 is TGTGCCAGCAGCTTAAGCGCTCACACAGATACGCAGTATTTT.

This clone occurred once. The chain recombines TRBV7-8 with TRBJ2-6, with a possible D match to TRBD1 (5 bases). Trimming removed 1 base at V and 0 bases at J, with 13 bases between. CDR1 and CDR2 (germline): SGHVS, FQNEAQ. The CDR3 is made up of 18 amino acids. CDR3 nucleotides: TGTGCCAGCAGCTTAGTCGGCAGGGTCCCCTCTGGGGCCAACGTCCTGACTTTC. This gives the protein CASSLVGRVPSGANVLTF.

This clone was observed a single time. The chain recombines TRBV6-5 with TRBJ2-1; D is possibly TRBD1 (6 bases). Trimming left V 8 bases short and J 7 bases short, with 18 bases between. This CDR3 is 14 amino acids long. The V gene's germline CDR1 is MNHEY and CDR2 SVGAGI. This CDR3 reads CASQGHPHGNEQFF. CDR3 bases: TGTGCCAGCCAGGGGCACCCTCATGGGAATGAGCAGTTCTTC.